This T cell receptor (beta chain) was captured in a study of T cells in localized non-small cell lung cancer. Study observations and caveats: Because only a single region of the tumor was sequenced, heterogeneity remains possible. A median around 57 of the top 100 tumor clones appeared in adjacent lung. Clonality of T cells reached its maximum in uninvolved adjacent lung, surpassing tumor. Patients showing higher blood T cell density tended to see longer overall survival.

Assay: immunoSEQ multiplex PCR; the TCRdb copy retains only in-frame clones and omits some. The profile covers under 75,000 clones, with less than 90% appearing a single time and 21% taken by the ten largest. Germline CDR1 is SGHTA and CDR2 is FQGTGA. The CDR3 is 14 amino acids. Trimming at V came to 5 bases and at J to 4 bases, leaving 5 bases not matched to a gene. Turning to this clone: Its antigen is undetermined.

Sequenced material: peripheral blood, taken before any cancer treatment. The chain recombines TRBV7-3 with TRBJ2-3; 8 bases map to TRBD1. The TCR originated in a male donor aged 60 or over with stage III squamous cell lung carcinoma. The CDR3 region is CASSQDRASDTQYF. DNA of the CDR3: TGTGCCAGCAGCCAGGACAGGGCTTCAGATACGCAGTATTTT.